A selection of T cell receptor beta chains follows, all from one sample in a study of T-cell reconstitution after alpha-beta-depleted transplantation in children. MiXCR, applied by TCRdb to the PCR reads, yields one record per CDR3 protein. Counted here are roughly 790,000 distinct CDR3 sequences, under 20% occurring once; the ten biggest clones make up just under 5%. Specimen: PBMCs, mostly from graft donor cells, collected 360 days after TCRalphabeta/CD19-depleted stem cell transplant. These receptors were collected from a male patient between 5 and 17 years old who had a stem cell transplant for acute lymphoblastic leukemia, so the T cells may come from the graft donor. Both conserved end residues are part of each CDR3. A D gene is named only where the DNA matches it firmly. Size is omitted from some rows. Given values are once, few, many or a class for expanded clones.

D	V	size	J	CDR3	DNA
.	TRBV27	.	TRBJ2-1	CASSLWVDRPPPLNEQFF	TGTGCCAGCAGTTTATGGGTAGACAGGCCGCCTCCTCTCAATGAGCAGTTCTTC
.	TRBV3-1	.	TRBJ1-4	CASSQLGEKLFF	TGTGCCAGCAGCCAACTGGGCGAAAAACTGTTTTTT
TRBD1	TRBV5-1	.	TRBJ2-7	CASSRGQGGSSYEQYF	TGCGCCAGCAGCCGCGGACAGGGAGGCTCCTCCTACGAGCAGTACTTC
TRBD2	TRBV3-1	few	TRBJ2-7	CASSQGPSGRYEQYF	TGTGCCAGCAGCCAAGGGCCTAGCGGGAGATACGAGCAGTACTTC
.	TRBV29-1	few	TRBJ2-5	CSVDSTGLYQETQYF	TGCAGCGTTGATTCAACAGGGCTTTACCAAGAGACCCAGTACTTC
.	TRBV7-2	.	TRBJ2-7	CASSLGSWYSYEQYF	TGTGCCAGCAGCTTAGGCTCCTGGTATAGCTACGAGCAGTACTTC
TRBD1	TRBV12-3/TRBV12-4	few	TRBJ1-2	CASSRQGSDYGYTF	TGTGCCAGCAGTAGACAGGGTTCCGACTATGGCTACACCTTC
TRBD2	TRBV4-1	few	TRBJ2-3	CASSPPSNRLAGSTDTQYF	TGCGCCAGCAGCCCACCATCAAACCGACTAGCGGGAAGCACAGATACGCAGTATTTT
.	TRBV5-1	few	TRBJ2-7	CASSLEPGPVSYEQYF	TGCGCCAGCAGCTTGGAGCCTGGGCCCGTCTCCTACGAGCAGTACTTC
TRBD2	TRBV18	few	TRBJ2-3	CASSPLGSGRSGHTDTQYF	TGTGCCAGCTCACCATTAGGTAGCGGGAGGTCCGGACACACAGATACGCAGTATTTT
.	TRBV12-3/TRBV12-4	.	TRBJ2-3	CASSPGRRGSTDTQYF	TGTGCCAGCAGCCCCGGGCGGAGGGGGTCCACAGATACGCAGTATTTT
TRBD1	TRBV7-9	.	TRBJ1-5	CASSLAGTDIGNQPQHF	TGTGCCAGCAGCTTAGCGGGGACAGATATTGGCAATCAGCCCCAGCATTTT
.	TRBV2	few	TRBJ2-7	CASSEARRRSYEQYF	TGTGCCAGCAGTGAAGCCCGGAGAAGGTCCTACGAGCAGTACTTC
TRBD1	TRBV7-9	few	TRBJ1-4	CASSLAQGQRTVLFF	TGTGCCAGCAGCTTAGCCCAGGGACAGAGGACGGTGTTGTTTTTT
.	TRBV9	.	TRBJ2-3	CASSAKSRGEPPDTQYF	TGTGCCAGCAGCGCTAAATCCCGGGGAGAACCACCAGATACGCAGTATTTT
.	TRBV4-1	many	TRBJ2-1	CASSQVLGEQFF	TGCGCCAGCAGCCAAGTTCTTGGTGAGCAGTTCTTC
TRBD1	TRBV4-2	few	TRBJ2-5	CASSQKRIGTVETQYF	TGTGCCAGCAGCCAGAAGCGAATCGGGACAGTAGAGACCCAGTACTTC
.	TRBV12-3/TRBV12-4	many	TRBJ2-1	CASSLDGAEQFF	TGTGCCAGCAGTTTAGATGGGGCTGAGCAGTTCTTC
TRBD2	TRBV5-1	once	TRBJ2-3	CASSPGLAGAHTQYF	TGCGCCAGCAGCCCAGGACTAGCGGGAGCTCATACGCAGTATTTT
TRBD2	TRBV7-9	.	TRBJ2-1	CASTRGEWQQFF	TGTGCCAGCACCCGGGGGGAGTGGCAGCAGTTCTTC
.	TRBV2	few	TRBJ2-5	CASSETGEGTQYF	TGTGCCAGCAGTGAGACAGGGGAGGGGACCCAGTACTTC
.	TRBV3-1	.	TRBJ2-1	CACSPKGPGSYNEQFF	TGTGCCTGCAGCCCCAAGGGACCGGGCTCCTACAATGAGCAGTTCTTC
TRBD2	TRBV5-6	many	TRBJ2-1	CASSFGLAVYNEQFF	TGTGCCAGCAGCTTCGGGCTAGCGGTATACAATGAGCAGTTCTTC
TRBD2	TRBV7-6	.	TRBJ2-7	CASSTRAGGSYEQYF	TGTGCCAGCAGCACCAGAGCGGGGGGGTCCTACGAGCAGTACTTC
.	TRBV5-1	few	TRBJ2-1	CASEAGVSYNEQFF	TGCGCCAGCGAAGCAGGGGTCTCCTACAATGAGCAGTTCTTC
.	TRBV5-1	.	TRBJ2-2	CASSLWSLANTGELFF	TGCGCCAGCAGCTTGTGGTCTCTCGCGAACACCGGGGAGCTGTTTTTT
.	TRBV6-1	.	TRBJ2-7	CASSELGPYEQYF	TGTGCCAGCAGTGAGCTGGGACCCTACGAGCAGTACTTC
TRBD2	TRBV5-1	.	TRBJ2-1	CASSPGLAGTYYNEQFF	TGCGCCAGCAGCCCGGGACTAGCAGGCACCTACTACAATGAGCAGTTCTTC
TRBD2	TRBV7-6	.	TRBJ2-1	CASSQGLAGGQFSYNEQFF	TGTGCCAGCAGCCAAGGACTAGCGGGAGGCCAATTTTCCTACAATGAGCAGTTCTTC
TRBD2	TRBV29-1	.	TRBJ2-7	CSVKTSGFYEQYF	TGCAGCGTTAAGACTAGCGGGTTTTACGAGCAGTACTTC
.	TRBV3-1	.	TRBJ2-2	CASSPKIRGVSGELFF	TGTGCCAGCAGCCCAAAGATAAGGGGGGTCAGCGGGGAGCTGTTTTTT
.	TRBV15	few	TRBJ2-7	CATSTSESYEQYF	TGTGCCACCAGCACTTCAGAGTCCTACGAGCAGTACTTC
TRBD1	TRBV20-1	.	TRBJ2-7	CSAAPRQGVSYEQYF	TGCAGTGCTGCCCCGAGACAGGGGGTGTCCTACGAGCAGTACTTC
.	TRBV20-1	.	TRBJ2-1	CSAGRTHEQFF	TGCAGTGCTGGACGGACTCACGAGCAGTTCTTC
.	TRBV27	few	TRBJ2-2	CASRTTSNTGELFF	TGTGCCAGCCGGACTACCTCGAACACCGGGGAGCTGTTTTTT
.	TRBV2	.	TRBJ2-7	CAAGRPPYEQYF	TGTGCCGCTGGGAGGCCGCCCTACGAGCAGTACTTC
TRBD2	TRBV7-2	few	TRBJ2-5	CASSLSLAGAETQYF	TGTGCCAGCAGCTTAAGCCTAGCGGGAGCAGAGACCCAGTACTTC
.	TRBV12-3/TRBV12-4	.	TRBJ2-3	CASSFGRTTDTQYF	TGTGCCAGCAGTTTCGGCAGAACCACAGATACGCAGTATTTT
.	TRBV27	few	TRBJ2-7	CASSPLGDGYEQYF	TGTGCCAGCAGTCCTCTCGGGGATGGTTACGAGCAGTACTTC
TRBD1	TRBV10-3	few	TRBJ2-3	CAIGPGGTDTQYF	TGTGCCATCGGGCCAGGGGGTACAGATACGCAGTATTTT
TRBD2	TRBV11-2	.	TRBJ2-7	CASSLWALLAGESHEQYF	TGTGCCAGCAGCTTATGGGCTCTGCTAGCGGGAGAGTCCCACGAGCAGTACTTC
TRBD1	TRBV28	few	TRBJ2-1	CASRPGTGVKFEQFF	TGTGCCAGCAGGCCCGGGACAGGGGTGAAGTTTGAGCAGTTCTTC
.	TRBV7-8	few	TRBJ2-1	CASSLTRVWNEQFF	TGTGCCAGCAGCTTAACCAGGGTGTGGAATGAGCAGTTCTTC